These T cell receptor beta chains were read from a single sample in a study of shared clonotypes between healthy human individuals. Using immunoSEQ multiplex PCR, the repertoire was profiled, and TCRdb retains in-frame clones only, with some absent. This sample carries under 1,100,000 clones, approximately 76% of them seen once, and the ten largest clones take about 1.4%. The sample comprised memory CD4+ T cells sorted from blood. All receptors come from a man younger than 35 in good health. CDR3s include the opening cysteine and the closing phenylalanine or tryptophan. A D gene is named only where the DNA matches it firmly. A clone size is listed for some rows: how often the clone was seen (once, few, many), or a class if it is expanded.

V gene: TRBV5-6
clone size: .
J gene: TRBJ2-7
D gene: TRBD1
CDR3 DNA: TGTGCCAGCAGCTCGGGACAGGGGTTACTTTGGCCCTACGAGCAGTACTTC
CDR3 protein: CASSSGQGLLWPYEQYF

V gene: TRBV5-1
clone size: .
J gene: TRBJ1-2
D gene: .
CDR3 DNA: TGCGCCAGCAGCTTAGAAGGGGACGGCTACACCTTC
CDR3 protein: CASSLEGDGYTF

V gene: TRBV7-2
clone size: .
J gene: TRBJ2-1
D gene: TRBD2
CDR3 DNA: TGTGCCAGCAGCTTGGGACTAGCGGGATCGGATGAGCAGTTCTTC
CDR3 protein: CASSLGLAGSDEQFF

V gene: TRBV4-3
clone size: .
J gene: TRBJ1-5
D gene: .
CDR3 DNA: TGCGCCAGCAGCCAAGGGGCACAGGTATATAGCAATCAGCCCCAGCATTTT
CDR3 protein: CASSQGAQVYSNQPQHF

V gene: TRBV6-1
clone size: .
J gene: TRBJ2-7
D gene: TRBD1
CDR3 DNA: TGTGCCAGCAGCCGACAGGGTTACGAGCAGTACTTC
CDR3 protein: CASSRQGYEQYF

V gene: TRBV19
clone size: .
J gene: TRBJ1-5
D gene: .
CDR3 DNA: TGTGCCAGTAGTGGACAGATCAATCAGCCCCAGCATTTT
CDR3 protein: CASSGQINQPQHF

V gene: TRBV7-2
clone size: .
J gene: TRBJ1-1
D gene: .
CDR3 DNA: TGTGCCAGCAGATACCCCAACACTGAAGCTTTCTTT
CDR3 protein: CASRYPNTEAFF

V gene: TRBV5-5
clone size: .
J gene: TRBJ2-1
D gene: TRBD1
CDR3 DNA: TGTGCCAGCAGCCCCCGGACAGGTGTCTCCTACAATGAGCAGTTCTTC
CDR3 protein: CASSPRTGVSYNEQFF

V gene: TRBV27
clone size: once
J gene: TRBJ1-2
D gene: TRBD1
CDR3 DNA: TGTGCCAGCAGTTTATCGTTTACAGGGGTCTATGGCTACACCTTC
CDR3 protein: CASSLSFTGVYGYTF

V gene: TRBV6-6
clone size: .
J gene: TRBJ2-3
D gene: TRBD1
CDR3 DNA: TGTGCCAGCAGTTACTTAACAGGGGGCAGTGTCCCGAGGCAGTATTTT
CDR3 protein: CASSYLTGGSVPRQYF

V gene: TRBV11-2
clone size: .
J gene: TRBJ2-4
D gene: .
CDR3 DNA: TGTGCCAGCAGCTTAACGGGCAGGGAGAACATTCAGTACTTC
CDR3 protein: CASSLTGRENIQYF

V gene: TRBV6-1
clone size: .
J gene: TRBJ2-3
D gene: .
CDR3 DNA: TGTGCCAGCAGGCAACTCCTGCGCAGCACAGATACGCAGTATTTT
CDR3 protein: CASRQLLRSTDTQYF

V gene: TRBV7-8
clone size: once
J gene: TRBJ2-5
D gene: TRBD2
CDR3 DNA: TGTGCCAGCAGCTTAGTGGGAGGGAAGACCCAGTACTTC
CDR3 protein: CASSLVGGKTQYF

V gene: TRBV19
clone size: .
J gene: TRBJ1-5
D gene: TRBD1
CDR3 DNA: TGTGCCAGTAGTAGTTTGGGACAGAATCAGCCCCAGCATTTT
CDR3 protein: CASSSLGQNQPQHF

V gene: TRBV7-2
clone size: .
J gene: TRBJ2-1
D gene: TRBD2
CDR3 DNA: TGTGCCAGCAGCCGACTAGCGGGCTTTAAGGAGGAGCAGTTCTTC
CDR3 protein: CASSRLAGFKEEQFF

V gene: TRBV2
clone size: .
J gene: TRBJ2-7
D gene: .
CDR3 DNA: TGTGCCAGCAGTGATTCAGGGGTTACCTCCTACGAGCAGTACTTC
CDR3 protein: CASSDSGVTSYEQYF

V gene: TRBV6-6
clone size: once
J gene: TRBJ1-1
D gene: .
CDR3 DNA: TGTGCCAGCAGTTCCGCGGGGGCGAACACTGAAGCTTTCTTT
CDR3 protein: CASSSAGANTEAFF

V gene: TRBV6-1
clone size: few
J gene: TRBJ2-2
D gene: .
CDR3 DNA: TGTGCCAGCAGTGAACTTCAACGTGGCACCGGGGAGCTGTTTTTT
CDR3 protein: CASSELQRGTGELFF

V gene: TRBV5-1
clone size: .
J gene: TRBJ1-3
D gene: .
CDR3 DNA: TGCGCCAGCAGCTTGGGGTACGGAAACACCATATATTTT
CDR3 protein: CASSLGYGNTIYF

V gene: TRBV27
clone size: .
J gene: TRBJ2-7
D gene: TRBD1
CDR3 DNA: TGTGCCAGCAGCCCTTCGGACAGGGGAAACAACGAGCAGTACTTC
CDR3 protein: CASSPSDRGNNEQYF

V gene: TRBV11-3
clone size: few
J gene: TRBJ1-2
D gene: .
CDR3 DNA: TGTGCCAGCAGCTTATCGGCAGGGCGGTACGGCTACACCTTC
CDR3 protein: CASSLSAGRYGYTF

V gene: TRBV5-1
clone size: .
J gene: TRBJ2-5
D gene: TRBD1
CDR3 DNA: TGCGCCAGCAGGGGGACAGCCCAAGAGACCCAGTACTTC
CDR3 protein: CASRGTAQETQYF

V gene: TRBV11-3
clone size: .
J gene: TRBJ2-1
D gene: .
CDR3 DNA: TGTGCCAGCAGCTTACACGGGGGCAATGAGCAGTTCTTC
CDR3 protein: CASSLHGGNEQFF

V gene: TRBV11-2
clone size: few
J gene: TRBJ1-1
D gene: .
CDR3 DNA: TGTGCCAGCAGCTTAGCGGACACACTTAATGCTTTCTTT
CDR3 protein: CASSLADTLNAFF

V gene: TRBV7-2
clone size: few
J gene: TRBJ2-1
D gene: TRBD2
CDR3 DNA: TGTGCCAGCAGCATAACCGGGACTAGCTCCTACAATGAGCAGTTCTTC
CDR3 protein: CASSITGTSSYNEQFF

V gene: TRBV4-1
clone size: .
J gene: TRBJ2-2
D gene: TRBD1
CDR3 DNA: TGCGCCAGCAGCTTGCGACAGGGCGGCACCGGGGAGCTGTTTTTT
CDR3 protein: CASSLRQGGTGELFF

V gene: TRBV18
clone size: .
J gene: TRBJ2-3
D gene: TRBD2
CDR3 DNA: TGTGCCAGCTCACAGGGACTAGCGGGAGCAGATACGCAGTATTTT
CDR3 protein: CASSQGLAGADTQYF

V gene: TRBV19
clone size: .
J gene: TRBJ2-6
D gene: TRBD1
CDR3 DNA: TGTGCCAGTTCGGACAGGGCGGCGGCCTCTGGGGCCAACGTCCTGACTTTC
CDR3 protein: CASSDRAAASGANVLTF

V gene: TRBV7-6
clone size: .
J gene: TRBJ2-3
D gene: TRBD2
CDR3 DNA: TGTGCCAGCTCTGGCGGGAGTGCAGATACGCAGTATTTT
CDR3 protein: CASSGGSADTQYF

V gene: TRBV5-8
clone size: many
J gene: TRBJ2-4
D gene: TRBD2
CDR3 DNA: TGTGCCAGCAGCGACCAAGCGGGGGCCGTAAACATTCAGTACTTC
CDR3 protein: CASSDQAGAVNIQYF

V gene: TRBV5-1
clone size: .
J gene: TRBJ2-3
D gene: .
CDR3 DNA: TGCGCCAGCAGCGACAGCACAGATACGCAGTATTTT
CDR3 protein: CASSDSTDTQYF

V gene: TRBV6-1
clone size: many
J gene: TRBJ1-5
D gene: .
CDR3 DNA: TGTGCCAGCAGTGAATCCGGGGTTGATCAGCCCCAGCATTTT
CDR3 protein: CASSESGVDQPQHF

V gene: TRBV7-6
clone size: .
J gene: TRBJ2-6
D gene: TRBD1
CDR3 DNA: TGTGCCAGCAGCTTAGGGCAGGGGGCTGCTGGGGCCAACGTCCTGACTTTC
CDR3 protein: CASSLGQGAAGANVLTF

V gene: TRBV7-9
clone size: many
J gene: TRBJ1-2
D gene: TRBD1
CDR3 DNA: TGTGCCAGCAGCTCCCGATTTGGGACAGGGAATGGCTACACCTTC
CDR3 protein: CASSSRFGTGNGYTF

V gene: TRBV30
clone size: .
J gene: TRBJ2-1
D gene: .
CDR3 DNA: TGTGCCTGGAACCCACAGGGGGGGACCTACAATGAGCAGTTCTTC
CDR3 protein: CAWNPQGGTYNEQFF

V gene: TRBV20-1
clone size: .
J gene: TRBJ2-7
D gene: .
CDR3 DNA: TGCAGTCCCCGGAGGGACGAGCAGTACTTC
CDR3 protein: CSPRRDEQYF

V gene: TRBV27
clone size: .
J gene: TRBJ1-4
D gene: .
CDR3 DNA: TGTGCCAGCAGTTTAGCTATGAATGAAAAACTGTTTTTT
CDR3 protein: CASSLAMNEKLFF

V gene: TRBV19
clone size: .
J gene: TRBJ2-1
D gene: TRBD2
CDR3 DNA: TGTGCCAGTAGTGTCGGGACTAGCTACAATGAGCAGTTCTTC
CDR3 protein: CASSVGTSYNEQFF

V gene: TRBV7-9
clone size: .
J gene: TRBJ2-5
D gene: .
CDR3 DNA: TGTGCCAGCAGCTCCGTCGGCTATCAAGAGACCCAGTACTTC
CDR3 protein: CASSSVGYQETQYF

V gene: TRBV4-1
clone size: .
J gene: TRBJ2-5
D gene: .
CDR3 DNA: TGCGCCAGCAGCCGAGGGGGGGGTATCCAAGAGACCCAGTACTTC
CDR3 protein: CASSRGGGIQETQYF

V gene: TRBV6-6
clone size: few
J gene: TRBJ1-6
D gene: .
CDR3 DNA: TGTGCCAGCATTCAGGGGAGCCCGTCAGGGAATTCACCCCTCCACTTT
CDR3 protein: CASIQGSPSGNSPLHF

V gene: TRBV6-6
clone size: .
J gene: TRBJ2-1
D gene: TRBD2
CDR3 DNA: TGTGCCAGCAGTTGGTCTAGCGGGAGCTCCTACAATGAGCAGTTCTTC
CDR3 protein: CASSWSSGSSYNEQFF

V gene: TRBV13
clone size: .
J gene: TRBJ2-7
D gene: TRBD1
CDR3 DNA: TGTGCCAGCAGCTCCCGGGACAGGGGGAGCGAGCAGTACTTC
CDR3 protein: CASSSRDRGSEQYF

V gene: TRBV28
clone size: .
J gene: TRBJ2-2
D gene: .
CDR3 DNA: TGTGCCAGCAGTTTATCGCCCGGTACCGGGGAGCTGTTTTTT
CDR3 protein: CASSLSPGTGELFF

V gene: TRBV11-3
clone size: .
J gene: TRBJ2-1
D gene: TRBD1
CDR3 DNA: TGTGCCAGCAGCTTACAACAGGGGTTGGCCGGTGAGCAGTTCTTC
CDR3 protein: CASSLQQGLAGEQFF

V gene: TRBV4-3
clone size: .
J gene: TRBJ2-5
D gene: .
CDR3 DNA: TGCGCCAGCAGCTTCACTGGGCAAGAGACCCAGTACTTC
CDR3 protein: CASSFTGQETQYF

V gene: TRBV5-4
clone size: .
J gene: TRBJ1-1
D gene: TRBD1
CDR3 DNA: TGTGCCAGCAGCCCGGGACAGGGGGGAAGGACTGAAGCTTTCTTT
CDR3 protein: CASSPGQGGRTEAFF

V gene: TRBV28
clone size: .
J gene: TRBJ2-3
D gene: TRBD1
CDR3 DNA: TGTGCCAGCAGTTTAATAGGACAGGGAAATTACACAGATACGCAGTATTTT
CDR3 protein: CASSLIGQGNYTDTQYF

V gene: TRBV2
clone size: .
J gene: TRBJ2-3
D gene: .
CDR3 DNA: TGTGCCAGCAGTGTTCAGGGCCTCACAGATACGCAGTATTTT
CDR3 protein: CASSVQGLTDTQYF

V gene: TRBV7-9
clone size: .
J gene: TRBJ1-1
D gene: TRBD1
CDR3 DNA: TGTGCCAGCAGCCCTGGGACAGGGGGCAGGGGCACTGAAGCTTTCTTT
CDR3 protein: CASSPGTGGRGTEAFF

V gene: TRBV9
clone size: .
J gene: TRBJ2-2
D gene: TRBD1
CDR3 DNA: TGTGCCAGCAGTAGACAGGGGGAGGCCGGGGAGCTGTTTTTT
CDR3 protein: CASSRQGEAGELFF